These 12 T cell receptor beta chains share one sample of origin, sequenced in a study of molecular identifiers for immune sequencing clone quantification. MiXCR, applied by TCRdb to the PCR reads, yields one record per CDR3 protein. The profile covers about 500,000 distinct CDR3 sequences, with 20% to 25% appearing a single time and around 0.84% taken by the ten largest. Sample: naive CD8+ T cells from blood, with Jurkat cell RNA spiked in. This sample's subset: FACS-sorted CD8+CD4-CCR7+CD45RA+ naive T cells. These receptors came from a human donor in good health. Some libraries in this study had Jurkat cell RNA spiked in.

With respect to this clonotype: A much larger clone lies one base from this, so it may be a read error. CDR3 sequence (DNA): TGTGCCGGCAGCTTATGGAATGAAAAACTGTTTTTT. Its translation is CAGSLWNEKLFF. The V gene is TRBV13, the J gene TRBJ1-4; D not resolved. This CDR3 is built from 12 residues. Germline V gene lookup returns CDR1 PRHDT and CDR2 FYEKMQ (reference sequence).

The gene calls are TRBV19 and TRBJ1-4, with D possibly being TRBD1 (6 bases). V was pared by 3 bases and J by 7 bases, with 15 bases between. Germline V CDR1 and CDR2: LNHDA, SQIVND (reference sequence). This CDR3 contains 15 residues. CDR3 protein: CASSITGIPSEKLFF. Here the CDR3 DNA reads TGTGCCAGTAGTATTACAGGGATTCCGAGTGAAAAACTGTTTTTT.

A note on this clonotype: A read error may explain this, as a much larger clone is one base away. The chain couples TRBV11-3 to TRBJ2-4; D gene uncertain. Per germline, CDR1 SGHNT and CDR2 YENEEA. CDR3 size: 13 residues. The CDR3 here is CASSSSLENIRYF. CDR3 bases: TGTGCCAGCAGCTCCAGTCTCGAAAACATTCGGTACTTC.

The chain links TRBV4-1 to TRBJ1-6; D perhaps matches TRBD1 (5 bases). This CDR3 comprises 16 residues. Trimming cost V 3 bases and J 7 bases, with 16 bases left between them. The germline CDR1 and CDR2 sequences are MGHRA and YSYEKL. For the CDR3, the DNA is TGCGCCAGCAGCCAGGGACTAAATTTGGGGAATTCACCCCTCCACTTT. Translation gives CASSQGLNLGNSPLHF.

This clonotype was picked up many times. V usage is TRBV12-3 or TRBV12-4 and J usage is TRBJ2-7; the match to TRBD2 covers 8 bases. Trimming at V came to 3 bases and at J to 4 bases, leaving 5 bases not matched to a gene. The CDR3 has 14 amino acids. The CDR3 DNA is TGTGCCAGCAGTTTCACCGGGGGGGAGTACGAGCAGTACTTC. Translated: CASSFTGGEYEQYF.

On this clonotype itself: A junction end diverges from the germline sequence, so it may reflect a read error. The chain carries TRBV27 and TRBJ2-7; possibly TRBD2 for D (7 bases). CDR3 size: 14 residues. Germline V CDR1 and CDR2: MNHEY, SMNVEV (reference sequence). CDR3 loop: CASSLTAGAYEQCF. The CDR3 coding sequence is TGTGCCAGCAGTTTAACCGCGGGGGCCTACGAGCAGTGCTTC.

The chain's CDR3 is CASSQEIGTVDASEQYF. For the CDR3, the DNA is TGCGCCAGCAGCCAAGAGATCGGGACAGTGGATGCTAGCGAGCAGTACTTC. V is TRBV4-3 and J is TRBJ2-7; 7 bases agree with TRBD1. From germline, CDR1 is LGHNA and CDR2 YSLEER. The CDR3 covers 17 residues. The V segment lost 0 bases and the J segment 6 bases; nucleotides outside the gene matches: 14.

This clonotype was seen repeatedly, ten times or more. This rearrangement joins TRBV7-2 to TRBJ2-5; 13 nucleotides align to TRBD2. This CDR3 region has 16 residues. Germline V gene sequence: CDR1 SGHTA, CDR2 FQGNSA. Trimming removed 4 bases from V and 5 bases from J; junction bases left unmatched: 7. CDR3 protein: CASSSTSGRAGETQYF. CDR3 DNA: TGTGCCAGCAGCTCCACTAGCGGGAGGGCCGGTGAGACCCAGTACTTC.

This clonotype was seen a few times. The V call is TRBV21-1, the J call TRBJ1-2. TRBV21-1 corresponds to a pseudogene. CDR3 length equals 13 residues. Written as DNA, the CDR3 is TGTGCCCGAACGAAGGCGGAGGCCTATGGCTACACCTTC. This encodes CARTKAEAYGYTF.

This clonotype has at least ten counts. This chain connects TRBV29-1 to TRBJ2-7; 9 positions agree with TRBD1. Per germline, CDR1 SQVTM and CDR2 ANQGSEA. V lost 7 bases to trimming and J lost 5 bases; unmatched junction nucleotides: 3. This CDR3 contains 11 residues. As DNA, the CDR3 is TGCAGCGGGGGGACAGGGAACGAGCAGTACTTC. Encoded protein: CSGGTGNEQYF.

As to this clonotype: A junction end diverges from the germline sequence, so it may reflect a read error. This rearrangement joins TRBV19 to TRBJ1-1; D is possibly TRBD1 (5 bases). Germline assignment: CDR1 LNHDA and CDR2 SQIVND (reference sequence). The CDR3 totals 14 residues. CDR3 residues: CASSMGRLNTEAFF. The CDR3 DNA is TGCGCCAGTAGTATGGGACGGTTGAACACTGAAGCTTTCTTT.

This chain connects TRBV19 to TRBJ1-1; D gene uncertain. V shed 7 bases and J shed 6 bases, with 6 bases lying between them. Germline CDR1 is LNHDA and CDR2 is SQIVND (reference sequence). The CDR3 covers 10 residues. CDR3 protein: CASIGPEAFF. The CDR3 region has the DNA TGTGCCAGTATCGGCCCTGAAGCTTTCTTT.